Included here is one T cell receptor (beta chain) sequence, with context. This clonotype has at least ten counts. Its antigen has not been determined. There are no base qualities to consult, and no much larger clone falls within one base. Amplification of TCR beta CDR3 regions was carried out from RNA transcripts. For the first round of RT-PCR on the TCR CDR3, the HTBI primer set was used together with the Qiagen OneStep RT-PCR kit. Libraries were constructed in a second round of multiplex PCR, after which size selection and purification were carried out. Sequencing of the libraries was done on an Illumina HiSeq2000 using paired-end 100 bp reads. The authors' pipeline ran thus. SOAPnuke was used to process the raw data, throwing out any read that contained adapters or uncalled bases, had a mean Phred below 15, or lacked an exact constant-primer or identifier match. High-quality paired reads were merged using COPE v1.2.5, and each unique nucleotide sequence was defined as a clonotype. Clonotypes were aligned to IMGT TRBV, TRBD and TRBJ reference segments using MiTCR v1.1. The analysis was restricted to V-J combinations with a frequency above 0.0001, which together covered 99.2% of the repertoires. A TCS score was defined as the ratio of F50 (clonal expansion) to E x V (chaos), with BLOSUM62-based TCRdist applied between CDR3 peptides within each V-J. Welch's t-statistics and random forest reduced 500 to 550 V-J features to under 15, which were used in a naive Bayes classifier (R e1071). In TCRdb, the public reads were trimmed at Q25 with fastp and aligned with MiXCR, with productive beta chains retained. Rows matching on CDR3 protein sequence are summarized as one entry with the most common DNA and genes. These V and J calls rely on TCRdb rather than the paper's analysis. Present in this sample are about 600,000 distinct CDR3 sequences, 14% of which were seen just once. In total, the top ten clones hold more than 6% of the sample.

The sample originates from a study of T cells in Graves' hyperthyroidism and ophthalmopathy (dated by TCRdb to between 2018 and 2021). Broadly, across the study: Peripheral blood samples were taken at the time of initial diagnosis, prior to any treatment. To identify TCR V-J signatures that set the groups apart, the researchers used a discovery cohort of about a hundred patients, made up of 40 to 45 with Graves' ophthalmopathy and 57 with stable Graves' hyperthyroidism. Prospective prediction of ophthalmopathy was tested in an independent validation cohort of approximately 18 hyperthyroidism patients and 17 patients who later progressed to ophthalmopathy. The approximately 98 discovery patients were randomly divided into training and test sets at a 7:3 ratio. The study also compared thyroid tissue and blood T-cell repertoires from five or six Graves' hyperthyroidism patients. After sampling, hyperthyroidism patients received methimazole starting at 30 mg daily, and ophthalmopathy patients received high-dose intravenous methylprednisolone. According to the paper, TCR Vbeta CDR3 sequencing was carried out on 120 to 150 peripheral blood samples, which came from 40 to 45 ophthalmopathy, 80 or so hyperthyroidism and roughly 17 progressor patients. Findings and caveats that apply to the study as a whole: A 13 V-J signature model separated ophthalmopathy from stable hyperthyroidism, with nearly 90% sensitivity and roughly 82% specificity in cross-validation and 80%/75% in testing. Most expanded thyroid clonotypes (frequency above 0.001) were also detected in blood, suggesting blood repertoires may reflect thyroid immune responses. In validation, progression to ophthalmopathy was predicted by the model with 70.59% sensitivity and 72% to 80% specificity, a median of roughly six months before onset. Sample size was not statistically predetermined, and investigators were not blinded to group allocation.

The CDR3, from cysteine to phenylalanine, totals 13 residues. Only the CDR3 DNA is retained, 39 bases long and in frame from the first base. Taken from the germline V gene (reference sequence), the CDR1 and CDR2 loops are SGHAT and FQDESV. V gives up 3 bases and J gives up 9 bases, and the segment between their germline ends measures 13 bases. Ophthalmopathy patients had moderately to severely active disease, with a Clinical Activity Score of 3 or more, a NOSPECS grade of 4 or more, and a disease duration of less than 3 months. Exclusion was applied to patients with uncontrolled infections, other autoimmune diseases, pregnancy or lactation. Diagnoses were based on clinical symptoms, serum thyroxine and TRAb, thyroid ultrasound and orbital computed tomography. PBMCs were isolated from 8 to 10 ml of fresh peripheral blood by Ficoll-Paque density gradient centrifugation. Trizol reagent was used to extract total RNA, and RNA quality was then checked on an Agilent 2100 Bioanalyzer.

This receptor was taken from a young woman with Graves' ophthalmopathy. Sequences were obtained from blood. The chain employs TRBV11-1 and TRBJ2-3; TRBD2 is a weak D gene call, 6 bases matching. This receptor has the CDR3 CASSFSGSRTQYF. The sequenced DNA is TGTGCCAGCAGCTTTAGCGGTTCACGGACGCAGTATTTT.